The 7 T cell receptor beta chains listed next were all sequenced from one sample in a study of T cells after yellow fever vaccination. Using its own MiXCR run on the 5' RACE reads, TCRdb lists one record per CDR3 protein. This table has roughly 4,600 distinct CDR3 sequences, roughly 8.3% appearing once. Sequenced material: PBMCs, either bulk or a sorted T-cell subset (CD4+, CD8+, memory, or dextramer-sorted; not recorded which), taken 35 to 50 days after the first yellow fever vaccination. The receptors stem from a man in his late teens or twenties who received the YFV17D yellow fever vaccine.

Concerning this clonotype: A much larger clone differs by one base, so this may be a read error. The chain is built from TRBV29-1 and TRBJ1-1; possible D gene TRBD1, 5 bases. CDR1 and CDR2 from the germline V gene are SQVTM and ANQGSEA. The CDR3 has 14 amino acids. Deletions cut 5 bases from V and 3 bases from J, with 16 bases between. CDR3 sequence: CSVWRGRRYTEAFF. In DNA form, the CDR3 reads TGCAGCGTTTGGAGGGGACGTAGGTACACTGAAGCTTTCTTT.

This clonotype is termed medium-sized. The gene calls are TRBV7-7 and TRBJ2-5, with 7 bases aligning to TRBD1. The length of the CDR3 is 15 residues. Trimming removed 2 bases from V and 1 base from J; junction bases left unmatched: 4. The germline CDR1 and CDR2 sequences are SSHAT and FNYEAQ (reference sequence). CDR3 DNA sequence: TGTGCCAGCAGCTTAAATAGGGGGCCCCAAGAGACCCAGTACTTC. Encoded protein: CASSLNRGPQETQYF.

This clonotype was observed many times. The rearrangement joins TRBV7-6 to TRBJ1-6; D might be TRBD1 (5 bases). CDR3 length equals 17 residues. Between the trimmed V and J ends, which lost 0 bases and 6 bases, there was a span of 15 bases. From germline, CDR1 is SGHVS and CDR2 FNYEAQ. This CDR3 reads CASSLAPFRDANSPLHF. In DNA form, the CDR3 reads TGTGCCAGCAGCTTAGCGCCCTTCCGGGACGCTAATTCACCCCTCCACTTT.

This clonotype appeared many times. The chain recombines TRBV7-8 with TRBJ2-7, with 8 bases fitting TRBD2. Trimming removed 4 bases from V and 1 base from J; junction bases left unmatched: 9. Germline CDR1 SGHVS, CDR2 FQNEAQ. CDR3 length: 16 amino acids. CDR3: CASSSRASGFSYEQYV. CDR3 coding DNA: TGTGCCAGCAGCTCCCGGGCTAGCGGGTTTTCCTACGAGCAGTACGTC.

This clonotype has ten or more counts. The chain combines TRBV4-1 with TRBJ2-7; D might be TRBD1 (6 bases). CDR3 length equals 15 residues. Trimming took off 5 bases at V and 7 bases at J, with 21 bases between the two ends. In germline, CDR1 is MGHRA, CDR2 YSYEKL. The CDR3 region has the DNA TGCGCCAGCAGCTGGGTGACAGGATCCCCGGGGGAGCAGTACTTC. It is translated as CASSWVTGSPGEQYF.

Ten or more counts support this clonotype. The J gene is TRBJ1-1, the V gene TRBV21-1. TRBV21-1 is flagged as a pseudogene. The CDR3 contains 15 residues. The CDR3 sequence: CASSKALSTTTEAFF. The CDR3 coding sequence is TGTGCCAGCAGCAAAGCGCTTTCCACGACCACTGAAGCTTTCTTT.

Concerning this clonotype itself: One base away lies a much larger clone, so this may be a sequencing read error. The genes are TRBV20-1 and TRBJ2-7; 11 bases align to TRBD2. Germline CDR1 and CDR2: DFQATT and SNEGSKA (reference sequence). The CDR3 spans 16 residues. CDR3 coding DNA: TGCACTGCTAGCGGGGGGCTAGCGGGTCCGACCTACGAGCAGTACTTC. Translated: CTASGGLAGPTYEQYF.